This TCR beta chain was profiled in a study of cytomegalovirus exposure and HLA in healthy donors. PCR was performed using 60 Vbeta and 13 Jbeta primers. Libraries were prepared by immunoSEQ multiplex PCR; TCRdb keeps only in-frame clonotypes and omits some of them. The clone table shows about 120,000 clones, with the ten largest holding about 3.8%. Germline-derived CDR1 and CDR2 are SGHTA and FQGNSA. This CDR3 spans 15 amino acids. V was trimmed by 5 bases and J by 3 bases, leaving 14 bases between them. The genes are TRBV7-2 and TRBJ1-5; weak D call: TRBD1 (6 bases). The TCR was taken from a man aged 30 to 39 in good health and CMV-seronegative. The sequenced sample consisted of PBMCs. CDR3 loop: CASSRNRDNNQPQHF. CDR3 in DNA: TGTGCCAGCAGCCGGAACCGGGACAACAATCAGCCCCAGCATTTT.